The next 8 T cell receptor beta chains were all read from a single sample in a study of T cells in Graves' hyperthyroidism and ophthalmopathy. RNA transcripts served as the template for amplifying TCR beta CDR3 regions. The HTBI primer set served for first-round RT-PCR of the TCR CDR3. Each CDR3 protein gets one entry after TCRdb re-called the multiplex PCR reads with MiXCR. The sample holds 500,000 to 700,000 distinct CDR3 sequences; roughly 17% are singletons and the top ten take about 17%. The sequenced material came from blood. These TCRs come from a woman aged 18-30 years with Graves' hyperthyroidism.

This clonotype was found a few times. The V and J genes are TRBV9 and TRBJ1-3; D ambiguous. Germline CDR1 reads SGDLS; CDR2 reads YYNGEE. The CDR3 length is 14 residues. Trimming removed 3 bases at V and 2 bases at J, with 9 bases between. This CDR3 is CASSGGGAGNTIYF. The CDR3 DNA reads TGTGCCAGCAGCGGCGGAGGAGCTGGAAACACCATATATTTT.

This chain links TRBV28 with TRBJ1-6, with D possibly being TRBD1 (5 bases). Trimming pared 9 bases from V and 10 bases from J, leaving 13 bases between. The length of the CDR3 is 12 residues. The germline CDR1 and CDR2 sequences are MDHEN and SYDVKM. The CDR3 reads CASFDWDSPLHF. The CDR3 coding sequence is TGTGCCAGTTTCGACTGGGACTCACCCCTCCACTTT.

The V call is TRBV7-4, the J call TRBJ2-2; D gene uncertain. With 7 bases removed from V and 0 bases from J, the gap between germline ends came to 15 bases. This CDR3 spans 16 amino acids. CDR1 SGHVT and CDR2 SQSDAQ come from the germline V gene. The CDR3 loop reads CASNPFIPANTGELFF. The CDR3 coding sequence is TGTGCCAGCAACCCGTTTATTCCCGCGAACACCGGGGAGCTGTTTTTT.

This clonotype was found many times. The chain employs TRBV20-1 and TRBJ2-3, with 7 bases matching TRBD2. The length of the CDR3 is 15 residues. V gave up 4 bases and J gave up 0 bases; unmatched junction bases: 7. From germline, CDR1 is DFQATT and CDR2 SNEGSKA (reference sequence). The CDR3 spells CSATLVGGSTDTQYF. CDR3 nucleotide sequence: TGCAGTGCTACCCTTGTCGGGGGGAGCACAGATACGCAGTATTTT.

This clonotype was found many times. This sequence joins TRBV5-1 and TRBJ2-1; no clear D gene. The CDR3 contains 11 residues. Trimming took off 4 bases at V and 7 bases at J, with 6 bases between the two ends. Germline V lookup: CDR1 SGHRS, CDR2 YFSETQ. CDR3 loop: CASSESNEQFF. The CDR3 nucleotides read TGCGCCAGCAGCGAGTCAAATGAGCAGTTCTTC. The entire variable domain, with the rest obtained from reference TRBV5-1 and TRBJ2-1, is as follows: KAGVTQTPRYLIKTRGQQVTLSCSPISGHRSVSWYQQTPGQGLQFLFEYFSETQRNKGNFPGRFSGRQFSNSRSEMNVSTLELGDSALYLCASSESNEQFFGPGTRLTVL.

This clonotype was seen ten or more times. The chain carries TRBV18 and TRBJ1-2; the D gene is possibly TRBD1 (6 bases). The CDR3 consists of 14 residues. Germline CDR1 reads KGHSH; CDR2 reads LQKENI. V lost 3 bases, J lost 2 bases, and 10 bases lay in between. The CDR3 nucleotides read TGTGCCAGCTCACCGTCGGGGGCCAACTATGGCTACACCTTC. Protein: CASSPSGANYGYTF.

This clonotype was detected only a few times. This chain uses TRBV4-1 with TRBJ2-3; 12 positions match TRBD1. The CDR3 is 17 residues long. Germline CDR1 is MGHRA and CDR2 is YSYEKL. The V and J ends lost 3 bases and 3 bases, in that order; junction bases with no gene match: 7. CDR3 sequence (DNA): TGCGCCAGCAGCCAGGCCGGGACAGGGGGCAGGACAGATACGCAGTATTTT. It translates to CASSQAGTGGRTDTQYF.

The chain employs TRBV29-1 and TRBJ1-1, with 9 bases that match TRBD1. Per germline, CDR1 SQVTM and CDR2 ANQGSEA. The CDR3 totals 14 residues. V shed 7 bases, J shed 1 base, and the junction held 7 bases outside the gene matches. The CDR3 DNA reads TGCAGCGCTCGACAGGGGGGAGGGAACACTGAAGCTTTCTTT. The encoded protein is CSARQGGGNTEAFF.